This T cell receptor beta chain was found in a study of shared clonotypes between healthy human individuals. Study outcomes and limitations: Incomplete sequencing of sorted subsets was indicated by rarefaction despite large depth. The study found lower generation probabilities in non-shared clonotypes than in those shared by all four donors.

Germline V CDR1 and CDR2: LGHNA, YNFKEQ. This CDR3 is built from 15 residues. J gave up 7 bases and V 4 bases, and 9 bases lay outside the gene matches. Over several immunoSEQ plates, each subset's genomic DNA was distributed in even portions. This table comes from immunoSEQ multiplex PCR, and its TCRdb copy is limited to in-frame clones, with some not included. Of hundreds of thousands of clones listed, about 90% are singletons. Positive CCR7 selection of CD45RO-negative cells yielded the naive CD8 cells, and terminally differentiated effector memory CD45RA+ cells were excluded. Donors were Caucasian adults residing in Nashville, Tennessee, USA. Comment on this clone: Its antigen is currently unknown.

The sequence was collected from a man aged 25-40 years in good health. Sequenced: naive CD8+ T cells sorted from blood. The rearrangement links TRBV4-2 to TRBJ2-2; 7 bases map to TRBD1. CDR3 coding DNA: TGTGCCAGCAGCCTTGGGACAGTCTCGGACGGGGAGCTGTTTTTT. Translating it yields CASSLGTVSDGELFF.